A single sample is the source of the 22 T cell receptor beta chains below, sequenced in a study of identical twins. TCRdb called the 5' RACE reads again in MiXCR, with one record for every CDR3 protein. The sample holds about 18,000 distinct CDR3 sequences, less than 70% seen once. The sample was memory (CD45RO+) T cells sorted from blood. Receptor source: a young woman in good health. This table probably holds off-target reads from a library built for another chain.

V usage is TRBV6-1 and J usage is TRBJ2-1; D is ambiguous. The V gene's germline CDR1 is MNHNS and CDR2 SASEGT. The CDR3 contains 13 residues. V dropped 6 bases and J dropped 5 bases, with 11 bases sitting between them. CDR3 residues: CASSSNRNNEQFF. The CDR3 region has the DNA TGTGCCAGCAGCTCAAACCGAAACAATGAGCAGTTCTTC.

The CDR3: CASSLSSLDEQYF. The CDR3 DNA follows: TGTGCCAGCAGCTTATCCAGTCTGGACGAGCAGTACTTC. The rearrangement uses TRBV11-3 and TRBJ2-7; D is unresolved. The V end lost 2 bases, the J end lost 5 bases, and 10 bases lay between the germline ends. This CDR3 is 13 amino acids long. The V gene's germline CDR1 is SGHNT and CDR2 YENEEA.

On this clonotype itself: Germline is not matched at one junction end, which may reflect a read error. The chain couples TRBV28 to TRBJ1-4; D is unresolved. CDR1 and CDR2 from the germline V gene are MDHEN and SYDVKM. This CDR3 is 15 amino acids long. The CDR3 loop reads CASGSQFVGNEKMFF. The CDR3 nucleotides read TGTGCCAGCGGATCGCAATTCGTGGGTAATGAAAAAATGTTTTTT.

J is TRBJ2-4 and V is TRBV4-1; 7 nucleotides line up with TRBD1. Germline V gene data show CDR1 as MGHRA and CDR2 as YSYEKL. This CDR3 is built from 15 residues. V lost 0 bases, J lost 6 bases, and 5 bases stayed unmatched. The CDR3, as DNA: TGCGCCAGCAGCCAAGATAGGGGGCTGGGAAACATTCAGTACTTC. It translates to CASSQDRGLGNIQYF.

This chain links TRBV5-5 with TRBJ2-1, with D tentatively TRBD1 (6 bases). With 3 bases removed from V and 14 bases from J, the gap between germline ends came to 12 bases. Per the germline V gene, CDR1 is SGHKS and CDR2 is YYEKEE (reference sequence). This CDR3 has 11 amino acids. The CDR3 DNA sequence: TGTGCCAGCAGCTCGGACAGAAGAAAGTTCTTC. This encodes CASSSDRRKFF.

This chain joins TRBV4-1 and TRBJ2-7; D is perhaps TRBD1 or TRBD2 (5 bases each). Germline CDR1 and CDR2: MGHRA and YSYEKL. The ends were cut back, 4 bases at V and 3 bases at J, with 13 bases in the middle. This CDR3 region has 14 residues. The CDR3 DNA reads TGCGCCAGCAGCCTACGGGACCCAGTCTACGAGCAGTACTTC. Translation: CASSLRDPVYEQYF.

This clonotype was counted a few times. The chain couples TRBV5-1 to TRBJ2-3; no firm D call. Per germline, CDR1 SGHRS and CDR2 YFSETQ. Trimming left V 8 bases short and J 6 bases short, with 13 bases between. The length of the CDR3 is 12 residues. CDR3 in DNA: TGCGCCAGTGGTACCCAGTCTGATACGCAGTATTTT. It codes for CASGTQSDTQYF.

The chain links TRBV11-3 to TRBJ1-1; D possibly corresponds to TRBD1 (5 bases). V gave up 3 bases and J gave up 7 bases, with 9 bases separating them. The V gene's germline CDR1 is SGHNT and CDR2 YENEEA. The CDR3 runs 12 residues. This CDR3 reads CASSFGQGEAFF. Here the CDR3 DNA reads TGTGCCAGCAGCTTTGGGCAGGGTGAAGCTTTCTTT.

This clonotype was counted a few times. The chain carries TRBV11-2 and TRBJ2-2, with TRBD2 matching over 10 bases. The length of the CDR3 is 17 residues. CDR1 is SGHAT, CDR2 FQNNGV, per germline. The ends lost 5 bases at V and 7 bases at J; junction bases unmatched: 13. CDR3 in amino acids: CASSRNLAGGVGGELFF. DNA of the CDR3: TGTGCCAGCAGCCGCAATTTAGCGGGAGGAGTCGGCGGGGAGCTGTTTTTT.

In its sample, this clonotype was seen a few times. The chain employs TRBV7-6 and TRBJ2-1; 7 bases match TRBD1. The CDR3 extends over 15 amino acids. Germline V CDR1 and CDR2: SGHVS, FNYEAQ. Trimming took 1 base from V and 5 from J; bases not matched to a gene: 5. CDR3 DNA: TGTGCCAGCAGCTTAGAGGGACAGAGAGACAATGAGCAGTTCTTC. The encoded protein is CASSLEGQRDNEQFF.

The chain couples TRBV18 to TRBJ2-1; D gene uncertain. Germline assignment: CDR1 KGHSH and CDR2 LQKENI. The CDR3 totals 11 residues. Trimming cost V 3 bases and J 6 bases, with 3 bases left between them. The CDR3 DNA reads TGTGCCAGCTCACCTGCCAATGAGCAGTTCTTC. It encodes CASSPANEQFF.

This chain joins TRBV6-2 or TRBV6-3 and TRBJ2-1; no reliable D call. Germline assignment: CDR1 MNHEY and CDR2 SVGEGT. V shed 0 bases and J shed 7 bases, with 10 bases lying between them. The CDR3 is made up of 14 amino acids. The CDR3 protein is CASSYSRVWNEQFF. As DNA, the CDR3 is TGTGCCAGCAGTTACTCTAGGGTTTGGAATGAGCAGTTCTTC.

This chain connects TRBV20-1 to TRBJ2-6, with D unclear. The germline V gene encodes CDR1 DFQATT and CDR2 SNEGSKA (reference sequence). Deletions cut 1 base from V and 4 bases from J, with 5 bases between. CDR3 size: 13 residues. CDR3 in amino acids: CSARGNGANVLTF. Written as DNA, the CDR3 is TGCAGTGCTAGAGGGAACGGGGCCAACGTCCTGACTTTC.

This CDR3 reads CASSSSRGYQYF. CDR3 DNA sequence: TGTGCCAGCAGCTCTTCCAGGGGATATCAGTACTTC. The chain couples TRBV11-2 to TRBJ2-7, with D possibly TRBD1 on 6 matching bases. This CDR3 spans 12 amino acids. V shed 4 bases and J shed 10 bases, with 14 bases lying between them. The germline V gene has CDR1 SGHAT and CDR2 FQNNGV.

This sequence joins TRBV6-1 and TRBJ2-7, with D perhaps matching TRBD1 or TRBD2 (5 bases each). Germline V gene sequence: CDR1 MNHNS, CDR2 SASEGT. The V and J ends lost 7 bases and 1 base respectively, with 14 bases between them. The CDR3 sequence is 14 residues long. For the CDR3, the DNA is TGTGCCAGCATCAGGGACGGCAATTCCTACGAGCAGTACTTC. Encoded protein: CASIRDGNSYEQYF.

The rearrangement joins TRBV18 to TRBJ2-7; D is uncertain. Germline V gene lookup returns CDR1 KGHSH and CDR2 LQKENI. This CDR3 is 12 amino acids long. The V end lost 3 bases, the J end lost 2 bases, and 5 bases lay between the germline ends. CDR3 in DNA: TGTGCCAGCTCACCGAATACCTACGAGCAGTACTTC. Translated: CASSPNTYEQYF.

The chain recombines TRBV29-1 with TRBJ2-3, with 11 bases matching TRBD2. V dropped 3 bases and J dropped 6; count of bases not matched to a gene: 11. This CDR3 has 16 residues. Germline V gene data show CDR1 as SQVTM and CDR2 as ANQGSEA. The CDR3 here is CSVEPSLAGDSDTQYF. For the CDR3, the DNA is TGCAGCGTTGAGCCGTCACTAGCGGGGGATTCGGATACGCAGTATTTT.

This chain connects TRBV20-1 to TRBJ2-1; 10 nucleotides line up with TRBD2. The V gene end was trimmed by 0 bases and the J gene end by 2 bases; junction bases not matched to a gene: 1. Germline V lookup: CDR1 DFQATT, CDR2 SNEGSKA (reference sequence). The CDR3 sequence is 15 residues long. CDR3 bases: TGCAGTGCTAGAGAACTAGCGGGGACCTACAATGAGCAGTTCTTC. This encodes CSARELAGTYNEQFF.

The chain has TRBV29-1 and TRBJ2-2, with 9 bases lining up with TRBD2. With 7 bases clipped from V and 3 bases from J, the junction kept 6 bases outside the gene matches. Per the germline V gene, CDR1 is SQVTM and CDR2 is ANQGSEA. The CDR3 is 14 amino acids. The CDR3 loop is CSAMTSGDTGELFF. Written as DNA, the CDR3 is TGCAGCGCCATGACTAGCGGAGACACCGGGGAGCTGTTTTTT.

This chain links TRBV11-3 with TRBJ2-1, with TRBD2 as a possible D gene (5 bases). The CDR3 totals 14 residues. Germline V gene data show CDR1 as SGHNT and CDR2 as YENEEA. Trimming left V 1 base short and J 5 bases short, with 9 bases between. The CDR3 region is CASSLGLAHNEQFF. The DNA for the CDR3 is TGTGCCAGCAGCTTAGGCCTAGCACACAATGAGCAGTTCTTC.

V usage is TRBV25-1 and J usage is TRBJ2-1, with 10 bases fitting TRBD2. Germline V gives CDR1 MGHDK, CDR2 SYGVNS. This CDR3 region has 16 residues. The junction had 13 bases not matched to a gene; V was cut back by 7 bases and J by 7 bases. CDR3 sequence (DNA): TGTGCCAGCATATCCCTAGCGGTAGCGGGAGGAAATGAGCAGTTCTTC. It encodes CASISLAVAGGNEQFF.

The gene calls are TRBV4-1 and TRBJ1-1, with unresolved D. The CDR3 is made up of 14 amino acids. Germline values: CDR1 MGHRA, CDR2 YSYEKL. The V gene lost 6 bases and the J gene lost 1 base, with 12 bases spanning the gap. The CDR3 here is CASRGLLRNTEAFF. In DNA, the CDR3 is TGCGCCAGCAGGGGTCTCCTCCGGAACACTGAAGCTTTCTTT.